The 22 T cell receptor beta chains below all came from one sample that was sequenced in a study of T cells in Graves' hyperthyroidism and ophthalmopathy. Amplification targeted TCR beta CDR3 regions from RNA transcripts. In the first-round RT-PCR of the TCR CDR3, the HTBI primer set was used. Each CDR3 protein is one row after TCRdb ran MiXCR on the multiplex PCR reads. The repertoire has 280,000 or so distinct CDR3 sequences, about 25% of them found once; the top ten carry 20% to 30%. The specimen was blood. The receptors stem from a man aged 35 to 55 with Graves' hyperthyroidism that later progressed to Graves' ophthalmopathy.

The J gene is TRBJ2-2, the V gene TRBV7-9, with D perhaps TRBD1 or TRBD2 (6 bases each). V lost 1 base to trimming and J lost 5 bases, with 11 bases between them. Germline V gene sequence: CDR1 SEHNR, CDR2 FQNEAQ (reference sequence). The CDR3 totals 15 residues. CDR3 sequence: CASSLGGTSTGELFF. CDR3 DNA: TGTGCCAGCAGCTTAGGCGGGACATCGACCGGGGAGCTGTTTTTT.

This clonotype was counted many times. The chain carries TRBV5-1 and TRBJ2-2; possibly TRBD1 or TRBD2 for D (6 bases each). The CDR3 totals 13 residues. Between the trimmed V and J ends, which lost 1 base and 10 bases, there was a span of 11 bases. CDR1 and CDR2 from the germline V gene are SGHRS and YFSETQ. The CDR3 coding sequence is TGCGCCAGCAGCTTGTCAGGGGAGGTGGAGCTGTTTTTT. This translates into CASSLSGEVELFF.

Regarding this clonotype: A much larger clone sits a single nucleotide away, making a read error possible. The chain has TRBV12-3 or TRBV12-4 and TRBJ2-5, with a tentative D call TRBD2 (6 bases). Trimming stripped 10 bases from V and 2 bases from J, with 14 bases between. The length of the CDR3 is 13 residues. The CDR3 DNA follows: TGTGCCAACGGTGGGACTGCACAAGAGACCCAGTACTTC. It is translated as CANGGTAQETQYF.

The sample holds many counts of this clonotype. This sequence joins TRBV12-3 or TRBV12-4 and TRBJ2-5; a possible D gene is TRBD1 (5 bases). V was cut by 6 bases and J by 3 bases, with 14 bases left in between. The CDR3 has 14 amino acids. CDR3: CASRLNTGEETQYF. The CDR3 DNA reads as TGTGCCAGCAGGCTAAATACAGGAGAAGAGACCCAGTACTTC.

The V gene is TRBV6-2 or TRBV6-3, the J gene TRBJ1-1; 8 bases align to TRBD1. The CDR3 covers 12 residues. The germline gives CDR1 MNHEY, CDR2 SVGEGT. V lost 8 bases to trimming and J lost 6 bases; unmatched junction nucleotides: 5. The CDR3 region has the DNA TGTGCCAGCCGGACAGGGCGGGCTGAAGCTTTCTTT. Translated: CASRTGRAEAFF.

The chain joins TRBV6-1 to TRBJ1-2, with a possible D match to TRBD1 (6 bases). The CDR3 is 15 residues long. Trimming pared 7 bases from V and 4 bases from J, leaving 19 bases between. Germline assignment: CDR1 MNHNS and CDR2 SASEGT. CDR3 in amino acids: CASNPFAGGFYGYTF. The CDR3 DNA is TGTGCCAGCAACCCCTTTGCGGGGGGCTTCTATGGCTACACCTTC.

This clonotype was picked up a small number of times. V gene TRBV12-3 or TRBV12-4 combines with J gene TRBJ1-1, with D tentatively TRBD1 (6 bases). The CDR3 totals 14 residues. V lost 3 bases, J lost 1 base, and 9 bases lay in between. DNA of the CDR3: TGTGCCAGCAGTTTCGCAGGGGCGAACACTGAAGCTTTCTTT. Translating gives CASSFAGANTEAFF.

This clonotype was seen ten or more times. The chain recombines TRBV5-1 with TRBJ1-1, with D tentatively TRBD1 (6 bases). CDR1 is SGHRS and CDR2 is YFSETQ in the germline V gene. The CDR3 loop spans 12 amino acids. The germline V and J ends were trimmed by 7 bases and 4 bases, with 11 bases remaining between them. The CDR3 sequence: CASEGVGTEAFF. CDR3 in DNA: TGCGCCAGCGAGGGGGTGGGCACTGAAGCTTTCTTT.

Regarding this clonotype: Relative to the germline gene, one junction end is altered; a read error may explain this. This sequence joins TRBV12-3 or TRBV12-4 and TRBJ2-5, with TRBD2 matching 11 bases. CDR3 size: 14 residues. The chain's CDR3 is CTSSPLAGEETQYF. CDR3 in DNA: TGTACCAGCAGTCCACTAGCGGGAGAAGAGACCCAGTACTTC.

This clonotype appeared many times. The rearrangement links TRBV12-3 or TRBV12-4 to TRBJ1-2; maybe TRBD1 (6 bases). The CDR3 totals 14 residues. V dropped 8 bases and J dropped 3 bases, with 16 bases sitting between them. Written as DNA, the CDR3 is TGTGCCAGCCTTCAAGGGGGGAAATACTATGGCTACACCTTC. It codes for CASLQGGKYYGYTF.

The chain employs TRBV27 and TRBJ2-5; possible D gene TRBD2, 7 bases. Germline CDR1 and CDR2: MNHEY and SMNVEV (reference sequence). The CDR3 consists of 14 residues. V was cut by 4 bases and J by 5 bases, with 14 bases left in between. CDR3 region: CASSSGEGVETQYF. DNA for the CDR3: TGTGCCAGCAGTTCGGGGGAGGGGGTGGAGACCCAGTACTTC.

This clonotype was observed many times. The genes are TRBV5-1 and TRBJ2-7; D call uncertain. The V and J ends lost 0 bases and 3 bases respectively, with 10 bases between them. CDR3 length equals 14 residues. Per the germline V gene, CDR1 is SGHRS and CDR2 is YFSETQ. CDR3 nucleotide sequence: TGCGCCAGCAGCTTGGGGGCAGGCTTCTACGAGCAGTACTTC. It codes for CASSLGAGFYEQYF.

This clonotype was detected many times. The chain recombines TRBV15 with TRBJ2-5, with a weak D call TRBD2 (6 bases). Germline V gene lookup returns CDR1 LNHNV and CDR2 YYDKDF (reference sequence). Trimming stripped 5 bases from V and 5 bases from J, with 12 bases between. The CDR3 length is 13 residues. For the CDR3, the DNA is TGTGCCACCAGCGAAGGAGGGAGGGAGACCCAGTACTTC. Translation: CATSEGGRETQYF.

This clonotype occurred many times. The CDR3 protein is CASSHPEASSKNIQYF. The CDR3 DNA follows: TGTGCCAGCAGCCATCCCGAGGCTAGCTCCAAAAACATTCAGTACTTC. This chain joins TRBV7-8 and TRBJ2-4; the D gene is possibly TRBD2 (5 bases). Trimming shortened V by 5 bases and J by 2 bases, and 16 bases separated the two germline ends. CDR1 and CDR2 from the germline V gene are SGHVS and FQNEAQ. The CDR3 totals 16 residues. The variable domain in full, with the rest retrieved from reference TRBV7-8 and TRBJ2-4, is GAGVSQSPRYKVAKRGQDVALRCDPISGHVSLFWYQQALGQGPEFLTYFQNEAQLDKSGLPSDRFFAERPEGSVSTLKIQRTQQEDSAVYLCASSHPEASSKNIQYFGAGTRLSVL.

The sample holds many counts of this clonotype. The genes are TRBV30 and TRBJ1-5, with D possibly matching TRBD1 (6 bases). In germline, CDR1 is GTSNPN, CDR2 SVGIG (reference sequence). The CDR3 spans 18 residues. Trimming shortened V by 0 bases and J by 4 bases, and 22 bases separated the two germline ends. The CDR3 sequence is CAWSVPPRGGPPNQPQHF. CDR3 coding DNA: TGTGCCTGGAGTGTACCCCCTAGGGGGGGGCCGCCAAATCAGCCCCAGCATTTT. The entire variable domain, with the rest obtained from reference TRBV30 and TRBJ1-5, is as follows: SQTIHQWPATLVQPVGSPLSLECTVEGTSNPNLYWYRQAAGRGLQLLFYSVGIGQISSEVPQNLSASRPQDRQFILSSKKLLLSDSGFYLCAWSVPPRGGPPNQPQHFGDGTRLSIL.

The rearrangement joins TRBV28 to TRBJ1-2, with no clear D. V gave up 5 bases and J gave up 4 bases, with 8 bases separating them. The germline gives CDR1 MDHEN, CDR2 SYDVKM. The CDR3 totals 12 residues. The CDR3 region has the DNA TGTGCCAGCAGTAGACAAGCCTATGGCTACACCTTC. This encodes CASSRQAYGYTF.

The chain couples TRBV12-3 or TRBV12-4 to TRBJ1-1; no firm D call. There are 14 residues in the CDR3. The ends were cut back, 4 bases at V and 1 base at J, with 10 bases in the middle. This CDR3 is CASSSDRWNTEAFF. In nucleotides, the CDR3 is TGTGCCAGCAGTTCGGACCGATGGAACACTGAAGCTTTCTTT.

This clonotype was observed a single time. The chain links TRBV7-8 to TRBJ2-7; 9 nucleotides align to TRBD1. CDR3 length equals 14 residues. V dropped 7 bases and J dropped 1; count of bases not matched to a gene: 5. Germline V lookup: CDR1 SGHVS, CDR2 FQNEAQ. This CDR3 reads CASTDRGISYEQYF. The CDR3 DNA is TGTGCCAGCACAGACAGGGGGATTTCCTACGAGCAGTACTTC.

This clonotype was seen at least ten times. This chain joins TRBV6-1 and TRBJ2-2, with D possibly TRBD2 on 5 matching bases. Trimming pared 4 bases from V and 6 bases from J, leaving 9 bases between. The germline gives CDR1 MNHNS, CDR2 SASEGT. There are 13 residues in the CDR3. The CDR3 sequence is CASSGRAPGELFF. The CDR3 DNA follows: TGTGCCAGCAGTGGGCGGGCCCCCGGGGAGCTGTTTTTT.

The chain joins TRBV9 to TRBJ2-5; D tentatively fits TRBD1 or TRBD2 (6 bases each). Germline V lookup: CDR1 SGDLS, CDR2 YYNGEE. Deletions cut 0 bases from V and 3 bases from J, with 15 bases between. The CDR3 is made up of 16 amino acids. Here the CDR3 reads CASSVGVGGRKETQYF. CDR3 sequence (DNA): TGTGCCAGCAGCGTAGGGGTGGGGGGCAGGAAAGAGACCCAGTACTTC. Variable domain in full (rest from reference TRBV9 and TRBJ2-5): DSGVTQTPKHLITATGQRVTLRCSPRSGDLSVYWYQQSLDQGLQFLIQYYNGEERAKGNILERFSAQQFPDLHSELNLSSLELGDSALYFCASSVGVGGRKETQYFGPGTRLLVL.

The table lists this clonotype with many counts. J is TRBJ2-5 and V is TRBV2, with a weak D call TRBD2 (6 bases). CDR3 length: 13 residues. Trimming removed 6 bases from V and 3 bases from J, with 11 bases in between. CDR1 and CDR2 from the germline V gene are SNHLY and FYNNEI. DNA of the CDR3: TGTGCCAGCAGCGCGGGACTTGAAGAGACCCAGTACTTC. It codes for CASSAGLEETQYF. Drawing the rest from reference TRBV2 and TRBJ2-5, the complete variable domain is EPEVTQTPSHQVTQMGQEVILRCVPISNHLYFYWYRQILGQKVEFLVSFYNNEISEKSEIFDDQFSVERPDGSNFTLKIRSTKLEDSAMYFCASSAGLEETQYFGPGTRLLVL.

There are many counts of this clonotype. The chain employs TRBV28 and TRBJ1-2; 8 nucleotides match TRBD1. With 7 bases clipped from V and 6 bases from J, the junction kept 7 bases outside the gene matches. Germline values: CDR1 MDHEN, CDR2 SYDVKM. CDR3 length: 13 residues. Here the CDR3 DNA reads TGTGCCAGCACCTGGGACAGGTTTGATGGCTACACCTTC. This sequence encodes CASTWDRFDGYTF.